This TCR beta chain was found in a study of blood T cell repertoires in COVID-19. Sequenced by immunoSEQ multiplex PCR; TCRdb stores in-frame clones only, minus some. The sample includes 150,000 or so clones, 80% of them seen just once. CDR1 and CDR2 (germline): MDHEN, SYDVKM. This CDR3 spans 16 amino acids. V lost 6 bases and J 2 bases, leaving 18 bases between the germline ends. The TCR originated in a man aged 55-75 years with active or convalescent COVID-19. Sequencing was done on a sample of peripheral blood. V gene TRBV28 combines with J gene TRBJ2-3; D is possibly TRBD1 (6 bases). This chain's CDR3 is CASRGGSRGNTDTQYF. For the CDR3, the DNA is TGTGCCAGCAGGGGTGGGTCCAGGGGCAACACAGATACGCAGTATTTT.